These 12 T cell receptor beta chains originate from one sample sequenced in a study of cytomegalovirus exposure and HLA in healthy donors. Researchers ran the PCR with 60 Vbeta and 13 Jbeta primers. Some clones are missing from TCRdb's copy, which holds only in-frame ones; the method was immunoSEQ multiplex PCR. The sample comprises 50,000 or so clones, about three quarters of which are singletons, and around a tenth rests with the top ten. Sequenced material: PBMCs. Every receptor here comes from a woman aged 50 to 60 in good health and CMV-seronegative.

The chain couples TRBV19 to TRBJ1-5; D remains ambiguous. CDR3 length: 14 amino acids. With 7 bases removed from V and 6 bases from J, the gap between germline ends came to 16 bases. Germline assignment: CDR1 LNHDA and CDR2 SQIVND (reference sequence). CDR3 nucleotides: TGTGCCAGTACCGCTCCTATGGGAGGTCAGCCCCAGCATTTT. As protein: CASTAPMGGQPQHF.

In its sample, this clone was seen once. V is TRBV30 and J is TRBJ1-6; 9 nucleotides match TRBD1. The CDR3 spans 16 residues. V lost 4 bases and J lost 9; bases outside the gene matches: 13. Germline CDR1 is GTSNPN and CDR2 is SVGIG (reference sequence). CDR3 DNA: TGTGCCTGGACTAAACCGAACAGGGGGCGCAGTTCACCCCTCCACTTT. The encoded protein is CAWTKPNRGRSSPLHF.

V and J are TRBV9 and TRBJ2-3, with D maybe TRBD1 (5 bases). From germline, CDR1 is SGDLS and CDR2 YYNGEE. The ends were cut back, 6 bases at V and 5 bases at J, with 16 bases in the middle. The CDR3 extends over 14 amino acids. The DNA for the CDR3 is TGTGCCAGCACCGTGGGGCTCGCCGTAGATACGCAGTATTTT. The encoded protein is CASTVGLAVDTQYF.

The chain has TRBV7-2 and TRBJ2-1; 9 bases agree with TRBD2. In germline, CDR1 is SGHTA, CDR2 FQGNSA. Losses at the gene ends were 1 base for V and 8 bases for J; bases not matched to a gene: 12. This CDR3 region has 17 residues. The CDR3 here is CASSLGPPGLAGDEQFF. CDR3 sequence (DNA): TGTGCCAGCAGCTTAGGGCCCCCGGGACTAGCTGGGGATGAGCAGTTCTTC.

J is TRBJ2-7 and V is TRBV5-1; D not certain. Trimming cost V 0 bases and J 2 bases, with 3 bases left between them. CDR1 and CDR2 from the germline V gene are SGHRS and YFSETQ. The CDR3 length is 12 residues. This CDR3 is CASSLDTYEQYF. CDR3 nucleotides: TGCGCCAGCAGCTTGGATACCTACGAGCAGTACTTC.

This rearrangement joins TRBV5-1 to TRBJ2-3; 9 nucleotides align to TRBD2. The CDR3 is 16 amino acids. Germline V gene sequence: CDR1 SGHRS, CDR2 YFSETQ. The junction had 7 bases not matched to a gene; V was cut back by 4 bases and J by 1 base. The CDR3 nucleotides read TGCGCCAGCAGCCCGGGAGGCGGGGGGGGCACAGATACGCAGTATTTT. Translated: CASSPGGGGGTDTQYF.

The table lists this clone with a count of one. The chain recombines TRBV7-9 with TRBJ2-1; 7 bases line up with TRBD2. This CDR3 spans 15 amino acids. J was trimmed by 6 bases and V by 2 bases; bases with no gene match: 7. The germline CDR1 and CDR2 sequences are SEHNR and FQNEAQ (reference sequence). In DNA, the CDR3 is TGTGCCAGCAGCTTACTTCTAGCGGCGCTCAATGAGCAGTTCTTC. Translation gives CASSLLLAALNEQFF.

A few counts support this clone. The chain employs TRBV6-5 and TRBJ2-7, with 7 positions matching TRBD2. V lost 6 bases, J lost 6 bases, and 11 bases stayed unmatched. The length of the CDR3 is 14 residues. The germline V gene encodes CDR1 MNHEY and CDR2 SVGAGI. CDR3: CASSRRLAVREQYF. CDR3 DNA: TGTGCCAGCAGCCGGCGACTAGCTGTTCGCGAGCAGTACTTC.

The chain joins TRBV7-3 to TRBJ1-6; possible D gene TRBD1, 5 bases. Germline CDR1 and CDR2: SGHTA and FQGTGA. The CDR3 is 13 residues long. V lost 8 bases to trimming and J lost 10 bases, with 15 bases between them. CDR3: CASGRTKESPLHF. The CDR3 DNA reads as TGTGCCAGCGGGCGGACAAAGGAATCACCCCTCCACTTT.

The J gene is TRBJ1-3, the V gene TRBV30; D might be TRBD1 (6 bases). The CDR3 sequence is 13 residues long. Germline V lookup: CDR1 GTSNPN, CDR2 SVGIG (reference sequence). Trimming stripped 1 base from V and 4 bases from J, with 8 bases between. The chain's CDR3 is CAWSGGGGNTIYF. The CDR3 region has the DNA TGTGCCTGGAGTGGAGGGGGAGGAAACACCATATATTTT.

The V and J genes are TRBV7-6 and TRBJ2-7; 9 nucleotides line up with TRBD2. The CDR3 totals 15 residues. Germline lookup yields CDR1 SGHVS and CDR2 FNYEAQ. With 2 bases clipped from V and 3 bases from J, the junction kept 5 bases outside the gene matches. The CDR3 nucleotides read TGTGCCAGCAGCTTAAAGGCGGGGGGGGACTACGAGCAGTACTTC. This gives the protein CASSLKAGGDYEQYF.

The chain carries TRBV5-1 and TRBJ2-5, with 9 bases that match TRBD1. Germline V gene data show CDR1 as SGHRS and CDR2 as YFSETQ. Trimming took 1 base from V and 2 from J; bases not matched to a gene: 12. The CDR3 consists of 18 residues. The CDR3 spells CASSLMAGTGFPQETQYF. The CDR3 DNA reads TGCGCCAGCAGCTTGATGGCTGGGACAGGGTTTCCTCAAGAGACCCAGTACTTC.